Listed here are 29 T cell receptor beta chains from one sample, sequenced in a study of cytotoxic CD8 clonotypes in ibrutinib-treated CLL. Sequencing was performed with immunoSEQ multiplex PCR; in TCRdb, only in-frame clones are kept and a portion is missing. The sample yields around 140,000 clones, 80% seen once. The sequences come from PBMCs, collected after 36 months of ibrutinib treatment. Receptor source: a human donor with chronic lymphocytic leukemia.

This chain links TRBV5-4 with TRBJ1-2; D is unresolved. The CDR3 is 14 amino acids. Per germline, CDR1 SGHNT and CDR2 YYREEE (reference sequence). Trimming cost V 4 bases and J 1 base, with 11 bases left between them. The CDR3 bases are TGTGCCAGCAGCACCCCAGGAGGTAACTATGGCTACACCTTC. This gives the protein CASSTPGGNYGYTF.

The genes are TRBV27 and TRBJ1-4; D is ambiguous. The germline CDR1 and CDR2 sequences are MNHEY and SMNVEV (reference sequence). The CDR3 length is 16 residues. V gave up 6 bases and J gave up 0 bases, with 14 bases separating them. In nucleotides, the CDR3 is TGTGCCAGCAGAATTATGGGATTGGCAACTAATGAAAAACTGTTTTTT. It codes for CASRIMGLATNEKLFF.

The chain employs TRBV15 and TRBJ1-2; TRBD1 matches at 8 bases. This CDR3 spans 14 amino acids. Per germline, CDR1 LNHNV and CDR2 YYDKDF (reference sequence). V lost 5 bases and J lost 1; bases outside the gene matches: 3. CDR3 DNA sequence: TGTGCCACCAGCTTCGACAGGGGTAACTATGGCTACACCTTC. Amino acid sequence: CATSFDRGNYGYTF.

The V and J genes are TRBV7-9 and TRBJ2-7; D may be TRBD2 (6 bases). V was trimmed by 2 bases and J by 3 bases, leaving 11 bases between them. Germline values: CDR1 SEHNR, CDR2 FQNEAQ (reference sequence). The CDR3 is 14 residues long. CDR3 amino acids: CASSLSRGLYEQYF. In DNA, the CDR3 is TGTGCCAGCAGCTTATCGAGGGGACTCTACGAGCAGTACTTC.

CDR3 protein: CASSSPTGGRTEAFF. CDR3 in DNA: TGTGCCAGCAGCTCCCCTACAGGGGGAAGGACTGAAGCTTTCTTT. This chain uses TRBV5-4 with TRBJ1-1, with 8 nucleotides matching TRBD1. The CDR3 has 15 residues. Germline CDR1 and CDR2: SGHNT and YYREEE (reference sequence). Trimming removed 3 bases from V and 5 bases from J; junction bases left unmatched: 9.

This clone has just a few counts. The rearrangement joins TRBV5-4 to TRBJ2-1, with 12 bases lining up with TRBD2. The J segment lost 2 bases and the V segment lost 0 bases, leaving 0 bases of the junction unmatched. Germline lookup yields CDR1 SGHNT and CDR2 YYREEE (reference sequence). The CDR3 extends over 16 amino acids. As DNA, the CDR3 is TGTGCCAGCAGCTTGGCTAGCGGGAGGGCCTACAATGAGCAGTTCTTC. Its protein is CASSLASGRAYNEQFF.

The table lists this clone with a few counts. A read error may produce the germline difference seen at one junction end. The chain combines TRBV7-9 with TRBJ2-1; D is unresolved. Germline CDR1 SEHNR, CDR2 FQNEAQ (reference sequence). The CDR3 sequence is 8 residues long. The CDR3 here is CASSPELF. The CDR3 DNA reads TGTGCCAGCAGCCCCGAGCTCTTC.

The chain carries TRBV9 and TRBJ2-7, with TRBD1 matching 10 bases. V trimming: 4 bases; J trimming: 4 bases; junction bases outside the gene matches: 11. Germline loops: CDR1 SGDLS, CDR2 YYNGEE. The CDR3 runs 16 residues. The CDR3 protein is CASSPSPGQGGYEQYF. The CDR3 DNA is TGTGCCAGCAGCCCCTCCCCCGGACAGGGGGGGTACGAGCAGTACTTC.

There are a few counts of this clone. V gene TRBV5-1 combines with J gene TRBJ2-1; a weak D match, TRBD1 (5 bases). The CDR3 is 15 residues long. With 3 bases removed from V and 6 bases from J, the gap between germline ends came to 16 bases. Germline values: CDR1 SGHRS, CDR2 YFSETQ. This chain's CDR3 is CASSSLQTVSNEQFF. The CDR3 DNA follows: TGCGCCAGCAGCTCACTCCAGACAGTTTCCAATGAGCAGTTCTTC.

This chain uses TRBV5-1 with TRBJ1-1, with TRBD1 matching 8 bases. The V and J ends lost 3 bases and 0 bases, in that order; junction bases with no gene match: 4. This CDR3 has 15 amino acids. Germline lookup yields CDR1 SGHRS and CDR2 YFSETQ. In DNA form, the CDR3 reads TGCGCCAGCAGCTGGGGACAGGTCATGAACACTGAAGCTTTCTTT. This gives the protein CASSWGQVMNTEAFF.

The chain combines TRBV9 with TRBJ2-1; 13 bases are a match to TRBD2. V lost 4 bases and J lost 9; bases outside the gene matches: 7. This CDR3 contains 15 residues. The germline gives CDR1 SGDLS, CDR2 YYNGEE. Written as DNA, the CDR3 is TGTGCCAGCAGCCAACTAGCGGGGGGGCACGGTGAGCAGTTCTTC. It is translated as CASSQLAGGHGEQFF.

The chain uses TRBV14 and TRBJ1-6; D is unclear. This CDR3 is built from 12 residues. The V gene lost 0 bases and the J gene lost 15 bases, with 9 bases spanning the gap. Germline lookup yields CDR1 SGHDN and CDR2 FVKESK. The CDR3 loop is CASSQDRQLLHF. The DNA of the CDR3 is TGTGCCAGCAGCCAAGACCGACAACTCCTCCACTTT.

The gene calls are TRBV19 and TRBJ2-7; D is unresolved. Trimming removed 4 bases from V and 3 bases from J, with 13 bases in between. In germline, CDR1 is LNHDA, CDR2 SQIVND (reference sequence). The CDR3 sequence is 14 residues long. CDR3 in DNA: TGTGCCAGTAGTACTCGACGGACCGTCTACGAGCAGTACTTC. Translating it yields CASSTRRTVYEQYF.

Notes on this clone: Other DNA variants within this sample encode the same CDR3. V and J are TRBV14 and TRBJ2-7; 8 positions match TRBD1. V trimming: 4 bases; J trimming: 7 bases; junction bases outside the gene matches: 12. Germline V gene data show CDR1 as SGHDN and CDR2 as FVKESK. This CDR3 has 15 residues. The CDR3 here is CASSLAGANRGEQYF. The DNA for the CDR3 is TGTGCCAGCAGCCTGGCTGGAGCGAACAGGGGGGAGCAGTACTTC.

The J gene is TRBJ1-4, the V gene TRBV4-1; D possibly corresponds to TRBD1 (5 bases). CDR3 length: 16 residues. CDR1 and CDR2 from the germline V gene are MGHRA and YSYEKL. V was pared by 0 bases and J by 6 bases, with 14 bases between. The CDR3 coding sequence is TGCGCCAGCAGCCAAGATAGGACAATGATGGATGAAAAACTGTTTTTT. This translates into CASSQDRTMMDEKLFF.

The rearrangement links TRBV7-9 to TRBJ2-7; 7 bases map to TRBD2. Germline V lookup: CDR1 SEHNR, CDR2 FQNEAQ (reference sequence). This CDR3 is 13 amino acids long. J was trimmed by 7 bases and V by 4 bases; bases with no gene match: 7. CDR3 amino acids: CASSWTSNREQYF. CDR3 nucleotides: TGTGCCAGCAGCTGGACTAGTAATAGGGAGCAGTACTTC. Looking up the rest from reference TRBV7-9 and TRBJ2-7 gives the full variable domain: DTGVSQNPRHKITKRGQNVTFRCDPISEHNRLYWYRQTLGQGPEFLTYFQNEAQLEKSRLLSDRFSAERPKGSFSTLEIQRTEQGDSAMYLCASSWTSNREQYFGPGTRLTVT.

The rearrangement links TRBV30 to TRBJ1-1; D call uncertain. The CDR3 is made up of 13 amino acids. The V gene lost 4 bases and the J gene lost 2 bases, with 11 bases spanning the gap. The germline V gene has CDR1 GTSNPN and CDR2 SVGIG (reference sequence). In DNA form, the CDR3 reads TGTGCCTGGATCGCTCGGGATAACACTGAAGCTTTCTTT. It encodes CAWIARDNTEAFF.

CDR3 sequence reads: CASSPQPYGYTF. In DNA form, the CDR3 reads TGTGCCAGTAGTCCACAGCCTTATGGCTACACCTTC. J is TRBJ1-2 and V is TRBV19; D gene unclear. This CDR3 spans 12 amino acids. V shed 5 bases and J shed 5 bases, with 9 bases lying between them. The germline V gene has CDR1 LNHDA and CDR2 SQIVND (reference sequence).

The V and J genes are TRBV18 and TRBJ1-4, with TRBD1 matching 7 bases. The junction had 8 bases not matched to a gene; V was cut back by 8 bases and J by 8 bases. The germline V gene has CDR1 KGHSH and CDR2 LQKENI. The CDR3 consists of 13 residues. CDR3 loop: CASKRGRGEKLFF. CDR3 sequence (DNA): TGTGCCAGCAAGAGGGGGCGAGGGGAAAAACTGTTTTTT.

V gene TRBV5-1 combines with J gene TRBJ2-7; D perhaps matches TRBD1 (7 bases). The CDR3 contains 15 residues. From germline, CDR1 is SGHRS and CDR2 YFSETQ. V lost 4 bases and J 3 bases, leaving 17 bases between the germline ends. CDR3: CASSSVWQGGYEQYF. DNA of the CDR3: TGCGCCAGCAGCAGTGTCTGGCAGGGGGGCTACGAGCAGTACTTC.

This clone turned up a few times. The gene calls are TRBV4-1 and TRBJ1-2, with D hard to call. V was trimmed by 3 bases and J by 3 bases, leaving 8 bases between them. This CDR3 contains 13 residues. Per germline, CDR1 MGHRA and CDR2 YSYEKL. DNA for the CDR3: TGCGCCAGCAGCCAGGGCAGTGACTATGGCTACACCTTC. This codes for CASSQGSDYGYTF.

This clone appeared a single time. The rearrangement joins TRBV30 to TRBJ1-4; TRBD1 is a possible D gene (6 bases). The CDR3 is made up of 11 amino acids. CDR1 and CDR2 (germline): GTSNPN, SVGIG (reference sequence). Trimming removed 0 bases at V and 15 bases at J, with 11 bases between. The CDR3 sequence: CAWSVDRLVFF. Written as DNA, the CDR3 is TGTGCCTGGAGTGTAGACAGGCTGGTGTTTTTT.

The chain employs TRBV29-1 and TRBJ2-5, with 8 bases lining up with TRBD2. Germline V gene sequence: CDR1 SQVTM, CDR2 ANQGSEA. The J segment lost 5 bases and the V segment lost 3 bases, leaving 11 bases of the junction unmatched. This CDR3 contains 15 residues. The CDR3 DNA is TGCAGCGTTGAGGGGGGACTAGAGTTCTGGGAGACCCAGTACTTC. This translates into CSVEGGLEFWETQYF.

Only one count was recorded for this clone. The V and J genes are TRBV14 and TRBJ1-1; TRBD1 matches at 8 bases. The length of the CDR3 is 18 residues. The V gene's germline CDR1 is SGHDN and CDR2 FVKESK. V was pared by 0 bases and J by 0 bases, with 9 bases of the junction left unmatched. The CDR3 here is CASSQERRQGFMNTEAFF. The CDR3 nucleotides are TGTGCCAGCAGCCAAGAACGCCGACAGGGGTTCATGAACACTGAAGCTTTCTTT.

The V gene is TRBV6-6, the J gene TRBJ1-5, with TRBD1 matching over 12 bases. Looked up from germline, CDR1 is MNHNY and CDR2 is SVGAGI (reference sequence). Germline trimming cut 6 bases from V and 6 bases from J; bases unmatched to any gene: 3. The CDR3 contains 14 residues. The CDR3 loop reads CASRRDRGPQPQHF. The CDR3 nucleotides are TGTGCCAGCAGACGGGACAGGGGGCCTCAGCCCCAGCATTTT.

The chain links TRBV18 to TRBJ2-2, with D tentatively TRBD1 (6 bases). Germline V gene sequence: CDR1 KGHSH, CDR2 LQKENI. Trimming took off 3 bases at V and 5 bases at J, with 10 bases between the two ends. There are 14 residues in the CDR3. The CDR3 sequence is CASSPRQGTGELFF. The CDR3 DNA reads TGTGCCAGCTCACCCCGGCAGGGGACCGGGGAGCTGTTTTTT.

The V gene is TRBV20-1, the J gene TRBJ2-7; D remains ambiguous. The CDR3 has 11 residues. Trimming took 1 base from V and 6 from J, leaving 7 bases between them. The germline gives CDR1 DFQATT, CDR2 SNEGSKA (reference sequence). In nucleotides, the CDR3 is TGCAGTGCTAGAGTTTGGGGCGAGCAGTACTTC. Encoded protein: CSARVWGEQYF.

The chain has TRBV5-1 and TRBJ2-2; 10 nucleotides align to TRBD2. V trimming: 0 bases; J trimming: 5 bases; junction bases outside the gene matches: 4. The CDR3 sequence is 16 residues long. The germline V gene has CDR1 SGHRS and CDR2 YFSETQ. This chain's CDR3 is CASSLALAGVTGELFF. CDR3 DNA sequence: TGCGCCAGCAGCTTGGCGCTAGCGGGAGTTACCGGGGAGCTGTTTTTT.

V and J are TRBV5-4 and TRBJ2-7; tentative D call: TRBD2 (6 bases). This CDR3 region has 16 residues. Trimming shortened V by 3 bases and J by 0 bases, and 16 bases separated the two germline ends. Germline V gene data show CDR1 as SGHNT and CDR2 as YYREEE (reference sequence). The CDR3 reads CASSYGRAGSSYEQYF. As DNA, the CDR3 is TGTGCCAGCAGCTATGGCCGGGCGGGGAGCTCCTACGAGCAGTACTTC.